Listed below are T cell receptor beta chains from one sample, sequenced in a study of OX40 agonist ivuxolimab in advanced cancers. The table came from immunoSEQ multiplex PCR; TCRdb's copy has only in-frame clones and leaves some out. This sample has just over 90,000 clones, with roughly 90% found just once. The starting material was CD4+ or CD8+ T cells sorted from blood, obtained in a trial of the OX40 agonist ivuxolimab. All receptors derive from an adult with an advanced solid tumor such as melanoma, head and neck, liver or kidney cancer. Each CDR3 is given without its conserved first and last residue. Clone size is shown for a subset of rows, as once, few, many or a class of expanded clone.

clone_size j_call v_call cdr3_aa
- TRBJ1-1 TRBV27 ASSLFGGTEAF
- TRBJ1-5 TRBV10-1 ASSESQEPQH
- TRBJ2-3 TRBV6-6 ASSYLQRGSTDTQY
- TRBJ2-1 TRBV28 ASSQDRLGDEQF
- TRBJ1-2 TRBV27 ASSWRVGYGYT
- TRBJ1-3 TRBV2 ASKTGNTIY
- TRBJ1-1 TRBV10-3 AISEALYTEAF
- TRBJ2-7 TRBV28 ASSPHRGAYEQY
- TRBJ2-3 TRBV19 ASSMYLRDTDTQY
- TRBJ2-4 TRBV27 ASSPTSGNIQY
once TRBJ2-1 TRBV27 ASSRGSYNEQF
- TRBJ2-2 TRBV4-2 ASSQDNPDRINGELF
- TRBJ2-7 TRBV14 ASSSDRGEQY
- TRBJ1-3 TRBV5-6 ASSLETGTTGNTIY
- TRBJ1-5 TRBV27 ASGARGTGQPQH
once TRBJ1-1 TRBV4-2 ASSPWDGQNTEAF
- TRBJ2-5 TRBV11-2 ASSLGTSGGGETQY
- TRBJ2-2 TRBV19 ASSISRTGTGELF
- TRBJ2-4 TRBV7-9 ASVKGYIQY
- TRBJ2-5 TRBV19 ASSIDPEETQY
- TRBJ1-1 TRBV27 ASSFGTVTEAF
- TRBJ2-7 TRBV6-6 ASSFGGTYEQY
- TRBJ1-2 TRBV11-2 ASSLEPGQGRYGYT
- TRBJ2-1 TRBV11-2 ASSLAEVEQF
- TRBJ1-1 TRBV4-1 ASSQDSRLFTEAF
once TRBJ2-7 TRBV5-6 ASSLGSSGYYEQY
once TRBJ2-5 TRBV15 ATSRDQGGLETQY